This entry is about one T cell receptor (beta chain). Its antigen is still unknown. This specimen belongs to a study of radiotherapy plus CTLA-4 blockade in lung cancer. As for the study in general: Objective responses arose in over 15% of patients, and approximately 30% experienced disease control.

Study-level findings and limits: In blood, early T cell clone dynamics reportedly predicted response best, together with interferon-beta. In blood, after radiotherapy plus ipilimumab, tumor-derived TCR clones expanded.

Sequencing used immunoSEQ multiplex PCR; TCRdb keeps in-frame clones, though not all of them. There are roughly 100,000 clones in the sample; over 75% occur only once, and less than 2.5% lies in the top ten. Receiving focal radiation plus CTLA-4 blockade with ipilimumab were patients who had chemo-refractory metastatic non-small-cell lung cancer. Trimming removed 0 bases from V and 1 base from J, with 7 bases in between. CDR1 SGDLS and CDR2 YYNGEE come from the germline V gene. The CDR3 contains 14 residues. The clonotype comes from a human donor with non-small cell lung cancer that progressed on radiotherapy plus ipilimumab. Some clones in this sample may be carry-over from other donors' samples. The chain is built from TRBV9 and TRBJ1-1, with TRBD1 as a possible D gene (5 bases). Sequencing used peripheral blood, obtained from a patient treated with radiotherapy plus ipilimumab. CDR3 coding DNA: TGTGCCAGCAGCGTAGAGGGACGGAACACTGAAGCTTTCTTT. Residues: CASSVEGRNTEAFF.